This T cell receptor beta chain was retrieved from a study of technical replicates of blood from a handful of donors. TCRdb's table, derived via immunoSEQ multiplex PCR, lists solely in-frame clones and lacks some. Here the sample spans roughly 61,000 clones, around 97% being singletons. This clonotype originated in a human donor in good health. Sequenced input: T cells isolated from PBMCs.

Here the CDR3 DNA reads TGTGCCAGTATGGCAGGGATCGGCGACACCATATATTTT. Its translation is CASMAGIGDTIYF. The V gene is TRBV2, the J gene TRBJ1-3; D is possibly TRBD1 (5 bases). V was cut by 9 bases and J by 8 bases, with 17 bases left in between. Germline V gene data show CDR1 as SNHLY and CDR2 as FYNNEI. The CDR3 length is 13 residues.